The next 3 T cell receptor beta chains were all read from a single sample in a study of blood T cells in healthy people across ages. PCR was performed a second time for about 7 to 12 cycles using a sample-barcoded 5' primer and a J-beta primer mix. One entry per CDR3 protein, called by TCRdb with MiXCR from the 5' RACE reads. The sample holds about 830,000 distinct CDR3 sequences, roughly 50% seen once. Specimen: blood. The receptors shown here come from a young man in good health.

This chain joins TRBV9 and TRBJ2-1; D unresolved. The CDR3 has 15 residues. The V and J ends lost 0 bases and 9 bases respectively, with 16 bases between them. Germline loops: CDR1 SGDLS, CDR2 YYNGEE. CDR3 residues: CASSVEPAMAAEQFF. As DNA, the CDR3 is TGTGCCAGCAGCGTAGAGCCCGCCATGGCTGCTGAGCAGTTCTTC.

This clonotype has only a few counts. The chain has TRBV7-2 and TRBJ2-4; D not resolved. Germline CDR1 and CDR2: SGHTA and FQGNSA. The CDR3 extends over 19 amino acids. V was trimmed by 3 bases and J by 0 bases, leaving 21 bases between them. DNA for the CDR3: TGTGCCAGCAGCTTTACGTCGGATCACACGCAAATAGCCAAAAACATTCAGTACTTC. It is translated as CASSFTSDHTQIAKNIQYF.

The chain combines TRBV7-9 with TRBJ1-4; D call uncertain. Germline CDR1 reads SEHNR; CDR2 reads FQNEAQ (reference sequence). The CDR3 runs 14 residues. The V gene lost 1 base and the J gene lost 13 bases, with 16 bases spanning the gap. The DNA of the CDR3 is TGTGCCAGCAGCTTAGGCACCGGGGATTGGGTACTGTTTTTT. Encoded protein: CASSLGTGDWVLFF.